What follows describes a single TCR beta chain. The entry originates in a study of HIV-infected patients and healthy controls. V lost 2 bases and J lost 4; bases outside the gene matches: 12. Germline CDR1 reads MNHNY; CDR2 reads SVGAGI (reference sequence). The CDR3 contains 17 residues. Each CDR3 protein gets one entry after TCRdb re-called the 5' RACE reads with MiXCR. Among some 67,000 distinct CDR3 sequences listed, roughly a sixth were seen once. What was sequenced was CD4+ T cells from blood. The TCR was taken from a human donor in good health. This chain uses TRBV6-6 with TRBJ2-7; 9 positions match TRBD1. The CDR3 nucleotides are TGTGCCAGCAGTTACGCGAAATCGGGACAGGGAAGATACGAGCAGTACTTC. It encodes CASSYAKSGQGRYEQYF.